Below, 7 T cell receptor beta chains from the same sample are listed, as sequenced in a study of beta chain features in type 1 diabetes. As every portion of the isolated RNA was reverse transcribed, the sequencing read expressed TCRB transcripts. Repertoires were generated with immunoSEQ multiplex PCR, while TCRdb's copy carries only in-frame clones and drops some. The sample lists some 180,000 clones, roughly an eighth seen once, with 0.62% in the top ten. The specimen sequenced was central memory CD4+ T cells from blood. These receptors were obtained from a woman aged 18-29 years in good health.

This clone turned up a few times. The chain has TRBV28 and TRBJ1-4, with no clear D. With 3 bases removed from V and 0 bases from J, the gap between germline ends came to 11 bases. Germline V gives CDR1 MDHEN, CDR2 SYDVKM. The CDR3 sequence is 16 residues long. The CDR3 region is CASSFSGHTTNEKLFF. The CDR3, as DNA: TGTGCCAGCAGTTTTAGTGGGCACACAACTAATGAAAAACTGTTTTTT.

The gene calls are TRBV25-1 and TRBJ2-5; D possibly corresponds to TRBD2 (6 bases). The CDR3 has 14 residues. In germline, CDR1 is MGHDK, CDR2 SYGVNS. V gave up 1 base and J gave up 1 base, with 7 bases separating them. CDR3 coding DNA: TGTGCCAGCAGTGAATTGGAGGGCCAAGAGACCCAGTACTTC. This translates into CASSELEGQETQYF.

This clone showed up just a few times. This chain uses TRBV18 with TRBJ2-5; D is possibly TRBD1 (6 bases). The CDR3 length is 14 residues. CDR1 is KGHSH and CDR2 is LQKENI in the germline V gene. The V and J ends lost 3 bases and 7 bases respectively, with 15 bases between them. The CDR3 DNA sequence: TGTGCCAGCTCACCTGGCCAGGGGCCTTCGACCCAGTACTTC. Its protein product is CASSPGQGPSTQYF.

The chain employs TRBV30 and TRBJ2-7; D call uncertain. Germline-derived CDR1 and CDR2 are GTSNPN and SVGIG (reference sequence). The CDR3 length is 11 residues. V lost 5 bases, J lost 0 bases, and 5 bases lay in between. This chain's CDR3 is CAWGRSYEQYF. CDR3 bases: TGTGCCTGGGGGCGCTCCTACGAGCAGTACTTC.

There are a few counts of this clone. V and J are TRBV13 and TRBJ1-5, with D hard to call. This CDR3 has 15 residues. The V gene lost 0 bases and the J gene lost 7 bases, with 13 bases spanning the gap. Germline CDR1 and CDR2: PRHDT and FYEKMQ (reference sequence). CDR3 region: CASSLGQKFQQPQHF. In DNA form, the CDR3 reads TGTGCCAGCAGCTTAGGCCAGAAATTCCAACAGCCCCAGCATTTT.

This chain uses TRBV12-5 with TRBJ2-2, with D perhaps matching TRBD1 (6 bases). The CDR3 runs 15 residues. CDR1 and CDR2 from the germline V gene are LGHNT and FRNRAP. The V end was cut by 6 bases, the J end by 0 bases, with 11 bases between. This chain's CDR3 is CASGPGHSNTGELFF. The CDR3 DNA sequence: TGTGCTAGTGGACCGGGACATTCGAACACCGGGGAGCTGTTTTTT. Full variable domain (outside the CDR3, taken from reference TRBV12-5 and TRBJ2-2): DARVTQTPRHKVTEMGQEVTMRCQPILGHNTVFWYRQTMMQGLELLAYFRNRAPLDDSGMPKDRFSAEMPDATLATLKIQPSEPRDSAVYFCASGPGHSNTGELFFGEGSRLTVL.

The chain employs TRBV19 and TRBJ1-2; D unresolved. Germline V gene sequence: CDR1 LNHDA, CDR2 SQIVND (reference sequence). CDR3 size: 13 residues. Between the trimmed V and J ends, which lost 3 bases and 4 bases, there was a span of 9 bases. The CDR3: CASSIGEAYGYTF. The CDR3 DNA reads as TGTGCCAGTAGTATCGGGGAGGCCTATGGCTACACCTTC.